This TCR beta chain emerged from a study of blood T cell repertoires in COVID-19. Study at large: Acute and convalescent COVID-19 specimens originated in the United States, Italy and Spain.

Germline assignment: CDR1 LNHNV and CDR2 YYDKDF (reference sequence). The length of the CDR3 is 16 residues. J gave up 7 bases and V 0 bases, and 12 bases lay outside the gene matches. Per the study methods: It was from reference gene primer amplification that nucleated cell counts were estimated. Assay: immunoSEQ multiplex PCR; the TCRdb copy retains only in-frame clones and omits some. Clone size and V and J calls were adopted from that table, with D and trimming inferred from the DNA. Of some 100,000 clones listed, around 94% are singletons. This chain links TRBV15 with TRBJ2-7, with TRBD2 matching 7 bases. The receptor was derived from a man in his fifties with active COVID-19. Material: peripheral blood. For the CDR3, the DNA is TGTGCCACCAGCAGAGATCTAAGGGAGGGTACGAGGGAGCAGTACTTC. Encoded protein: CATSRDLREGTREQYF.